This T cell receptor beta chain was found in a study of blood T cell repertoires in COVID-19. Study in general: There were acute and convalescent COVID-19 samples, and they came from the United States, Italy and Spain.

This CDR3 contains 12 residues. Trimming shortened V by 6 bases and J by 3 bases, and 6 bases separated the two germline ends. In the source study's methods: The assay estimated nucleated cells by amplifying reference gene primers. The table came from immunoSEQ multiplex PCR; TCRdb's copy has only in-frame clones and leaves some out. That table gives V, J and clone size, and the DNA gave D and trimming. There are under 300,000 clones in the sample; approximately 90% occur only once, and 2.5% to 3.5% lies in the top ten. The chain couples TRBV12-3 or TRBV12-4 to TRBJ2-1; no definite D call. This sequence originates from a woman aged 30 to 39 with active or convalescent COVID-19. The source material was peripheral blood. The CDR3 protein is CASSLVYNEQFF. CDR3 sequence (DNA): TGTGCCAGCAGCCTTGTCTACAATGAGCAGTTCTTC.